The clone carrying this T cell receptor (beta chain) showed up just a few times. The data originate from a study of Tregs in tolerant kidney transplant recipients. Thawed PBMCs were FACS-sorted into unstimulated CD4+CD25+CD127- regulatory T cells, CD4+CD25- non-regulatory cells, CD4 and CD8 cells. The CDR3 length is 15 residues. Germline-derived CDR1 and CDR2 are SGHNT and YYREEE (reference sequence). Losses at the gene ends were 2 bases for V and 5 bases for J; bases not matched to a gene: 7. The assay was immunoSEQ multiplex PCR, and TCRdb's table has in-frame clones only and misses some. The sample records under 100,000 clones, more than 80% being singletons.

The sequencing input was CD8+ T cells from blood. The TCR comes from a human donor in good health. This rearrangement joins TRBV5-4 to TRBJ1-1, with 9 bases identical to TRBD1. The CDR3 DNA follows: TGTGCCAGCAGCTTACGGACAGGGGAAAGGACTGAAGCTTTCTTT. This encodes CASSLRTGERTEAFF.